This is a list of T cell receptor beta chains from one sample in a study of T cell changes during pregnancy in multiple sclerosis. Method: immunoSEQ multiplex PCR; TCRdb's copy keeps in-frame clones and lacks some. The sample records approximately 97,000 clones, 90% to 95% being singletons. Material: peripheral blood, obtained after pregnancy. These receptors were taken from a female donor in good health, enrolled as a control in a pregnancy study. The CDR3 runs from the conserved cysteine through the conserved F or W. D genes are given only for firm matches. Not all rows give a size; the values are once, few, many and, for expanded clones, a class.

>TRBV9|.|TRBJ2-3|.
TGTGCCAGCAGCGCAAGTGGGGCAGCGCAGTATTTT
CASSASGAAQYF
>TRBV7-9|.|TRBJ2-3|.
TGTGCCAGCAGGTTCAGGGAAAACACAGATACGCAGTATTTT
CASRFRENTDTQYF
>TRBV5-1|.|TRBJ2-1|.
TGCGCCAGCAGCTGGACAGAGAGCTACAATGAGCAGTTCTTC
CASSWTESYNEQFF
>TRBV12-5|TRBD2|TRBJ2-2|.
TGTGCTAGTGGTTTGGTACCCATCTCGGGGGGGCGGTCGCTGTTTTTT
CASGLVPISGGRSLFF
>TRBV2|TRBD1|TRBJ2-7|.
TGTGCCAGCCGCACAGGGGCCGAGCAGTACTTC
CASRTGAEQYF
>TRBV7-6|TRBD2|TRBJ2-7|.
TGTGCCAGCAGCCGAGGGGGACTAGCCGGATACGAGCAGTACTTC
CASSRGGLAGYEQYF
>TRBV7-2|TRBD1|TRBJ1-5|.
TGTGCCAGCAGCTTAGGGACAGGGGTAAATCAGCCCCAGCATTTT
CASSLGTGVNQPQHF
>TRBV4-3|.|TRBJ2-7|.
TGCGCCAGCAGCCAAGATAGGGAGTTTTCCTACGAGCAGTACTTC
CASSQDREFSYEQYF
>TRBV29-1|.|TRBJ1-2|.
TGCAGCGGGGGGCGGTTGGACTATGGCTACACCTTC
CSGGRLDYGYTF
>TRBV5-4|TRBD1|TRBJ1-2|.
TGTGCCAGCAGCCCATCGGGACAGGGGGATAGAGGCTACACCTTC
CASSPSGQGDRGYTF
>TRBV7-3|.|TRBJ2-1|.
TGTGCCAGCAGCGTGGAACAGGGCAATGAGCAGTTCTTC
CASSVEQGNEQFF
>TRBV9|.|TRBJ2-3|.
TGTGCCAGCAGCGTAACCGGGTTTTCCCCAGATACGCAGTATTTT
CASSVTGFSPDTQYF
>TRBV7-9|.|TRBJ1-1|few
TGTGCCAGCAGCTTTGGACACACGACTGAAGCTTTCTTT
CASSFGHTTEAFF
>TRBV9|TRBD1|TRBJ2-1|.
TGTGCCAGCAGCGTACGGGACAGGGAAGGGAATGAGCAGTTCTTC
CASSVRDREGNEQFF
>TRBV4-2|.|TRBJ1-1|.
TGTGCCAGCAGCCGGTTCGGTGAAGCTTTCTTT
CASSRFGEAFF
>TRBV19|.|TRBJ2-2|.
TGTGCCAGTAGATGGACACCTACCGGGGAGCTGTTTTTT
CASRWTPTGELFF
>TRBV14|TRBD2|TRBJ2-7|.
TGTGCCAGCAGCTCCTCTAGCGGGGGGACCTACGAGCAGTACTTC
CASSSSSGGTYEQYF
>TRBV6-5|.|TRBJ2-7|.
TGTGCCAGCAGTCACAGGGTTGGATTAACCTACGAGCAGTACTTC
CASSHRVGLTYEQYF
>TRBV15|TRBD1|TRBJ1-4|.
TGTGCCACCAGCAGAGACAGGGGGTTAGCGGAAAAACTGTTTTTT
CATSRDRGLAEKLFF
>TRBV11-3|TRBD1|TRBJ2-5|.
TGTGCCAGCAGCTTAGGTGTCGCCAGGGGGGAGACCCAGTACTTC
CASSLGVARGETQYF